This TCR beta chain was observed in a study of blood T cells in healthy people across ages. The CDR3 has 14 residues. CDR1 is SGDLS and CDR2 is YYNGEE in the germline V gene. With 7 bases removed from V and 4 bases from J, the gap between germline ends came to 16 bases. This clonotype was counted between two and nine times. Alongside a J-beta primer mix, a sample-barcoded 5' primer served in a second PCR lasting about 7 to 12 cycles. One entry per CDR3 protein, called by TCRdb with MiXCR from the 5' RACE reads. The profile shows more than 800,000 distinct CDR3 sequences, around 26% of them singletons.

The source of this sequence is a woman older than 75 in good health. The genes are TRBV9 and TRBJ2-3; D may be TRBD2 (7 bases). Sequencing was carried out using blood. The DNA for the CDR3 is TGTGCCAGCCATCGCGGGGGCGGGGCAGATACGCAGTATTTT. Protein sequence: CASHRGGGADTQYF.